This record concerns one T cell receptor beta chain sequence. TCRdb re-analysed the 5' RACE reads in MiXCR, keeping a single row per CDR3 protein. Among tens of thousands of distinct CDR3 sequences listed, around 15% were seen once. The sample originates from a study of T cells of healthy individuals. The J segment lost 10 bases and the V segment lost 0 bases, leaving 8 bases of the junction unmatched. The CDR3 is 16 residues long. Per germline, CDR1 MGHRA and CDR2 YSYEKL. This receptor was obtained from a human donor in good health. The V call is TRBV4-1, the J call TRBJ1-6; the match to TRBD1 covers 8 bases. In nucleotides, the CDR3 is TGCGCCAGCAGCCAAGATAATGGAGGGACAGGATCACCCCTCCACTTT. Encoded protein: CASSQDNGGTGSPLHF.